The present T cell receptor (beta chain) was sequenced within a study of human T cells and chemical hapten exposure. The wider study: A 2 cm by 2 cm inner upper arm patch received 2% DPC for sensitization.

A word on this clonotype: One junction end disagrees with the germline gene, perhaps due to a read error.

TCRdb ran MiXCR on the RACE reads and lists one entry per CDR3 protein. The sample consists of more than 85,000 distinct CDR3 sequences, 9.2% of them appearing once. Germline assignment: CDR1 SGHAT and CDR2 FQNNGV. There are 17 residues in the CDR3. The time point was: patch test 2, 6 weeks after DPC sensitization. Treatment meaning: therapeutic diphenylcyclopropenone sensitization with weekly scalp DPC. This chain links TRBV11-2 with TRBJ1-6, with 8 bases aligning to TRBD1. Sequences were derived from whole blood, sampled in connection with sensitization to the hapten diphenylcyclopropenone (DPC). This receptor was obtained from a woman aged 40 to 55 with alopecia areata. Some clones in this sample may be carry-over from other donors' samples. The CDR3 here is CVSSLNPQGASNSPLHF. CDR3 in DNA: TGTGTCAGCAGTCTTAATCCCCAGGGGGCTAGCAATTCACCCCTCCACTTT.